One and the same sample provided the 22 T cell receptor beta chains below, sequenced in a study of cytomegalovirus exposure and HLA in healthy donors. The PCR contained 60 Vbeta and 13 Jbeta primers. Repertoires were generated with immunoSEQ multiplex PCR, while TCRdb's copy carries only in-frame clones and drops some. This table holds around 100,000 clones, 55% to 65% found once. Material: PBMCs. The receptor set was obtained from a woman aged 30 to 39 in good health and CMV-seronegative.

This chain links TRBV12-2 with TRBJ1-6; TRBD1 is the table's D call, not checked against the DNA. TRBV12-2 is tagged as a pseudogene. This CDR3 region has 18 residues. The CDR3 reads CASRLAGRTGSYNSPLHF. The CDR3 coding sequence is TGTGCAAGTCGCTTAGCGGGTCGAACAGGATCCTATAATTCACCCCTCCACTTT.

This chain joins TRBV25-1 and TRBJ2-1; 10 bases are a match to TRBD2. V shed 7 bases and J 6 bases; nucleotides not matched to a gene: 6. The CDR3 covers 14 residues. Per the germline V gene, CDR1 is MGHDK and CDR2 is SYGVNS. CDR3 sequence: CASTRTSGSNEQFF. Written as DNA, the CDR3 is TGTGCCAGCACCCGGACTAGCGGTAGCAATGAGCAGTTCTTC.

This chain uses TRBV11-2 with TRBJ1-1; possibly TRBD1 for D (5 bases). Germline lookup yields CDR1 SGHAT and CDR2 FQNNGV. Between the trimmed V and J ends, which lost 3 bases and 3 bases, there was a span of 11 bases. CDR3 length: 14 amino acids. The CDR3 DNA follows: TGTGCCAGCAGCTTGGGACCGGGGGACACTGAAGCTTTCTTT. It specifies CASSLGPGDTEAFF.

V and J are TRBV2 and TRBJ2-3; D is ambiguous. CDR1 and CDR2 from the germline V gene are SNHLY and FYNNEI. The V end was cut by 1 base, the J end by 11 bases, with 13 bases between. The CDR3 covers 13 residues. DNA for the CDR3: TGTGCCAGCAGTGAAGAGAGAGCCGTTCGGCAGTATTTT. Protein product: CASSEERAVRQYF.

For the CDR3, the DNA is TGCGCCAGCAGCCAACCTCGGGACAAGGGCAATGAGCAGTTCTTC. Translation: CASSQPRDKGNEQFF. The chain joins TRBV4-1 to TRBJ2-1, with a possible D match to TRBD1 (6 bases). Germline V lookup: CDR1 MGHRA, CDR2 YSYEKL. The CDR3 spans 15 residues. V was clipped by 2 bases and J by 6 bases, with 14 bases between them.

V and J are TRBV29-1 and TRBJ2-1, with TRBD2 identical over 11 bases. The germline gives CDR1 SQVTM, CDR2 ANQGSEA. The CDR3 consists of 19 residues. Losses at the gene ends were 7 bases for V and 0 bases for J; bases not matched to a gene: 17. CDR3 DNA sequence: TGCAGCGCAAGGGGGGCGACTAGCGGGATCCAGAGCTCCTACAATGAGCAGTTCTTC. It codes for CSARGATSGIQSSYNEQFF.

The rearrangement uses TRBV27 and TRBJ1-5; D is possibly TRBD1 (5 bases). Germline-derived CDR1 and CDR2 are MNHEY and SMNVEV (reference sequence). Trimming cost V 7 bases and J 1 base, with 11 bases left between them. The CDR3 has 14 amino acids. CDR3 residues: CASTASGSNQPQHF. Written as DNA, the CDR3 is TGTGCCAGCACCGCTTCAGGGAGCAATCAGCCCCAGCATTTT.

The gene calls are TRBV7-6 and TRBJ2-1; no firm D call. Trimming cost V 5 bases and J 4 bases, with 9 bases left between them. CDR3 length: 13 residues. The germline V gene encodes CDR1 SGHVS and CDR2 FNYEAQ. DNA of the CDR3: TGTGCCAGCAGCCCACGTCTATACAATGAGCAGTTCTTC. It is translated as CASSPRLYNEQFF.

The rearrangement links TRBV4-3 to TRBJ2-7; maybe TRBD2 (6 bases). Germline V lookup: CDR1 LGHNA, CDR2 YSLEER. CDR3 length: 14 residues. The V end was cut by 1 base, the J end by 0 bases, with 7 bases between. CDR3 in amino acids: CASSQGGASYEQYF. The CDR3 region has the DNA TGCGCCAGCAGCCAAGGCGGGGCCTCCTACGAGCAGTACTTC.

The J gene is TRBJ2-3, the V gene TRBV7-3; tentative D call: TRBD1 (5 bases). The germline V gene encodes CDR1 SGHTA and CDR2 FQGTGA. V shed 5 bases and J shed 2 bases, with 11 bases lying between them. This CDR3 region has 14 residues. CDR3 nucleotides: TGTGCCAGCAGCCCGCAGGGATCCACAGATACGCAGTATTTT. Translated, it gives CASSPQGSTDTQYF.

In this sample, this clone turned up a few times. The chain has TRBV11-3 and TRBJ2-2, with 7 bases lining up with TRBD1. CDR3 size: 15 residues. CDR1 and CDR2 (germline): SGHNT, YENEEA. The J segment lost 0 bases and the V segment lost 6 bases, leaving 4 bases of the junction unmatched. The CDR3: CASRTGTANTGELFF. The CDR3 DNA reads as TGTGCCAGCAGAACCGGGACAGCGAACACCGGGGAGCTGTTTTTT. The complete variable domain, with remaining parts taken from reference TRBV11-3 and TRBJ2-2, reads EAGVVQSPRYKIIEKKQPVAFWCNPISGHNTLYWYLQNLGQGPELLIRYENEEAVDDSQLPKDRFSAERLKGVDSTLKIQPAELGDSAVYLCASRTGTANTGELFFGEGSRLTVL.

J is TRBJ2-2 and V is TRBV28; tentatively, D is TRBD1 (5 bases). CDR1 and CDR2 (germline): MDHEN, SYDVKM. The V gene lost 6 bases and the J gene lost 1 base, with 9 bases spanning the gap. This CDR3 region has 14 residues. DNA of the CDR3: TGTGCCAGCAGCCAAACAGGGAACACCGGGGAGCTGTTTTTT. It specifies CASSQTGNTGELFF.

The chain links TRBV5-1 to TRBJ2-3; possibly TRBD1 for D (6 bases). This CDR3 is 14 amino acids long. Germline V lookup: CDR1 SGHRS, CDR2 YFSETQ. The V end was cut by 3 bases, the J end by 2 bases, with 10 bases between. CDR3 protein: CASSSRQDTDTQYF. The CDR3 region has the DNA TGCGCCAGCAGCTCGAGACAGGACACAGATACGCAGTATTTT.

In this sample, this clone turned up once. The rearrangement joins TRBV6-4 to TRBJ2-1, with TRBD2 identical over 10 bases. The CDR3 spans 16 residues. With V trimmed by 3 bases and J by 3 bases, 5 bases remained unmatched. The germline V gene has CDR1 MRHNA and CDR2 SNTAGT. The CDR3 coding sequence is TGTGCCAGCAGTGAAACTAGCGGGAACCTCTACAATGAGCAGTTCTTC. It translates to CASSETSGNLYNEQFF.

The chain carries TRBV7-2 and TRBJ2-1; tentative D call: TRBD1 (6 bases). The CDR3 length is 17 residues. The V end lost 0 bases, the J end lost 1 base, and 13 bases lay between the germline ends. CDR1 is SGHTA, CDR2 FQGNSA, per germline. The CDR3 region has the DNA TGTGCCAGCAGCTTAGCAGGGGGAAGGGGGTCCTACAATGAGCAGTTCTTC. Amino acid sequence: CASSLAGGRGSYNEQFF.

This clone was counted between two and nine times. The chain recombines TRBV7-6 with TRBJ1-5; D ambiguous. There are 15 residues in the CDR3. Germline CDR1 and CDR2: SGHVS and FNYEAQ. The V end lost 5 bases, the J end lost 4 bases, and 15 bases lay between the germline ends. In nucleotides, the CDR3 is TGTGCCAGCAGCCTCCAAGGTGGAGGAAATCAGCCCCAGCATTTT. As protein: CASSLQGGGNQPQHF.

This rearrangement joins TRBV7-8 to TRBJ1-3; D unresolved. Germline V gene lookup returns CDR1 SGHVS and CDR2 FQNEAQ. The length of the CDR3 is 16 residues. V shed 1 base and J shed 0 bases, with 10 bases lying between them. As DNA, the CDR3 is TGTGCCAGCAGCTTAGGGTCCTGGCTCTCTGGAAACACCATATATTTT. It is translated as CASSLGSWLSGNTIYF.

The chain carries TRBV10-3 and TRBJ1-1; D is unclear. Germline V lookup: CDR1 ENHRY, CDR2 SYGVKD. V lost 7 bases and J 1 base, leaving 13 bases between the germline ends. This CDR3 spans 14 amino acids. The CDR3 nucleotides are TGTGCCATCACCTTCCGAAGAGAGAACACTGAAGCTTTCTTT. This encodes CAITFRRENTEAFF.

CDR3: CASSGGLAHSYEQYF. In nucleotides, the CDR3 is TGCGCCAGCAGTGGTGGACTAGCGCACTCCTACGAGCAGTACTTC. The chain recombines TRBV5-1 with TRBJ2-7; TRBD2 matches at 9 bases. Germline V gene data show CDR1 as SGHRS and CDR2 as YFSETQ. The CDR3 sequence is 15 residues long. V gave up 5 bases and J gave up 0 bases; unmatched junction bases: 6.

The V and J genes are TRBV5-6 and TRBJ2-3; perhaps TRBD1 as D (5 bases). CDR3 size: 13 residues. Trimming took off 0 bases at V and 4 bases at J, with 6 bases between the two ends. Looked up from germline, CDR1 is SGHDT and CDR2 is YYEEEE. The CDR3 sequence: CASSLVGADTQYF. CDR3 DNA: TGTGCCAGCAGCTTGGTAGGGGCAGATACGCAGTATTTT. The whole variable domain, filled in from reference TRBV5-6 and TRBJ2-3, reads DAGVTQSPTHLIKTRGQQVTLRCSPKSGHDTVSWYQQALGQGPQFIFQYYEEEERQRGNFPDRFSGHQFPNYSSELNVNALLLGDSALYLCASSLVGADTQYFGPGTRLTVL.

A note on this clone: Compared with germline, one end of the junction differs, possibly owing to a read error. V gene TRBV5-4 combines with J gene TRBJ2-1, with 8 bases identical to TRBD2. This CDR3 is built from 15 residues. Germline V gene lookup returns CDR1 SGHNT and CDR2 YYREEE (reference sequence). The CDR3 coding sequence is TGTGCCAGCAGTTTGGTACTAGCGGACTACAATGAGCAGTTCTTC. Translating gives CASSLVLADYNEQFF.

This clone was detected a few times. The chain recombines TRBV5-1 with TRBJ2-3; TRBD2 might be the D (5 bases). V was shortened by 2 bases and J by 4 bases, with 11 bases between the two germline ends. The CDR3 totals 14 residues. Germline assignment: CDR1 SGHRS and CDR2 YFSETQ. CDR3 protein: CASSFGLASDTQYF. The CDR3 DNA follows: TGCGCCAGCAGCTTCGGCCTAGCATCAGATACGCAGTATTTT.